This TCR beta chain was profiled in a study of CD8 T cells in ankylosing spondylitis. In TCRdb, the 5' RACE reads were re-called with MiXCR into one record per CDR3 protein. Among 150,000 to 250,000 distinct CDR3 sequences, 10% to 15% were seen once, and the ten largest hold about 15%. Germline CDR1 is SGHDT and CDR2 is YYEEEE. V was clipped by 0 bases and J by 4 bases; unmatched bases: 9. This CDR3 is built from 17 residues. A word on this clonotype: Its matching antigen is unknown.

Study-wide results and caveats: The study identified a TCR beta motif of under ten highly homologous variants that appeared characteristic of ankylosing spondylitis blood.

This TCR was sampled from a male donor with ankylosing spondylitis or in good health (not recorded which). Sequenced material: blood, either unsorted or a sorted T cell fraction (not recorded which). V is TRBV5-6 and J is TRBJ2-1, with 8 bases fitting TRBD2. The CDR3 protein is CASSLGGGLVRYNEQFF. The CDR3 DNA sequence: TGTGCCAGCAGCTTGGGGGGGGGACTAGTACGATACAATGAGCAGTTCTTC.